A single sample is the source of the 5 T cell receptor beta chains below, sequenced in a study of shared clonotypes between healthy human individuals. Assay used: immunoSEQ multiplex PCR; TCRdb lists only in-frame clones, some missing. This sample has roughly 2.1 million clones, with 93% found just once. CD8 cells regarded as naive lacked CD45RO, were positively chosen for CCR7, and omitted terminally differentiated effector memory CD45RA+ cells. The sequencing input was naive CD8+ T cells from PBMCs. These TCRs come from a man aged 18 to 30 in good health. Some clones in this sample may be carry-over from other donors' samples.

This chain uses TRBV7-8 with TRBJ1-5, with D possibly TRBD1 on 5 matching bases. CDR1 and CDR2 (germline): SGHVS, FQNEAQ. Trimming removed 3 bases at V and 3 bases at J, with 12 bases between. The length of the CDR3 is 15 residues. The CDR3 here is CASSLIQGFNQPQHF. CDR3 bases: TGTGCCAGCAGCTTGATCCAGGGCTTCAATCAGCCCCAGCATTTT.

This chain links TRBV28 with TRBJ1-4; possibly TRBD1 for D (5 bases). CDR3 length equals 15 residues. The germline gives CDR1 MDHEN, CDR2 SYDVKM. V dropped 1 base and J dropped 12 bases, with 18 bases sitting between them. The DNA of the CDR3 is TGTGCCAGCAGTTTATCCCAGGCCCCCCAGGGTGAACTGTTTTTT. Encoded protein: CASSLSQAPQGELFF.

The CDR3 region has the DNA TGTGCCAGCACGAAGGCTTCGGAGCAGTTCTTC. As protein: CASTKASEQFF. The chain combines TRBV27 with TRBJ2-1; D remains unclear. CDR1 MNHEY and CDR2 SMNVEV come from the germline V gene (reference sequence). The CDR3 loop spans 11 amino acids. V shed 7 bases and J shed 10 bases, with 11 bases lying between them.

Concerning this clone itself: Additional DNA sequences in this sample encode the identical CDR3. The chain carries TRBV7-9 and TRBJ2-5, with D hard to call. With 1 base removed from V and 1 base from J, the gap between germline ends came to 7 bases. The CDR3 has 14 residues. Germline lookup yields CDR1 SEHNR and CDR2 FQNEAQ (reference sequence). CDR3 bases: TGTGCCAGCAGCTTAGTGGGGATCCAAGAGACCCAGTACTTC. Translating gives CASSLVGIQETQYF.

This clone was seen a few times. The chain couples TRBV20-1 to TRBJ1-1; TRBD1 matches 7 bases. V was clipped by 6 bases and J by 11 bases; unmatched bases: 9. The CDR3 consists of 11 residues. Germline CDR1 and CDR2: DFQATT and SNEGSKA (reference sequence). CDR3 sequence reads: CSATAGTEAFF. CDR3 bases: TGCAGTGCCACAGCAGGGACAGAGGCTTTCTTT.